A selection of T cell receptor beta chains follows, all from one sample in a study of control samples from healthy donors and cancer patients. Generated by immunoSEQ multiplex PCR, the TCRdb table keeps only in-frame clones and is missing some. The sample contains fewer than 200,000 clones, around 87% of which appear only once. Sequenced material: blood. These receptors were obtained from a woman in her forties or fifties in good health. Each CDR3 is given with its conserved first and last residue. A D gene is named only where the DNA matches it firmly. Expanded clones get a size class; other rows say once, few or many, or leave the size out.

cdr3_nt,cdr3_aa,d_call,v_call,clone_size,j_call
TGTGCCAGCAGCCCCGGGACAGGTATAAGCTCTGGAAACACCATATATTTT,CASSPGTGISSGNTIYF,TRBD1,TRBV7-9,.,TRBJ1-3
TGCGCCAGCAGTGAAGGTGACAGGCTACCTAATCAGCCCCAGCATTTT,CASSEGDRLPNQPQHF,.,TRBV10-1,.,TRBJ1-5
TGTGCCATCAGTGAGGACAGGGGGCCTGGAAACACCATATATTTT,CAISEDRGPGNTIYF,TRBD1,TRBV10-3,few,TRBJ1-3
TGTGCCAGCGCCAGGTGGGGAAACACCATATATTTT,CASARWGNTIYF,.,TRBV6-4,few,TRBJ1-3
TGTGCCAGCAGTGAAGGGGGGTCTGTCAATCAGCCCCAGCATTTT,CASSEGGSVNQPQHF,.,TRBV6-1,.,TRBJ1-5
TGCGCCAGCAGCCAAGAAGCCACCAGGGGGAGAATAGGAGAGACCCAGTACTTC,CASSQEATRGRIGETQYF,TRBD1,TRBV4-1,.,TRBJ2-5
TGCGCCAGCAGCTTGGGGTTCGGGACAGGTCTAAACATTCAGTACTTC,CASSLGFGTGLNIQYF,TRBD1,TRBV5-1,.,TRBJ2-4
TGTGCCAGCAGTTTACAGGGTGGTGAAAAACTGTTTTTT,CASSLQGGEKLFF,.,TRBV28,few,TRBJ1-4
TGTGCCAGCATAAGAGGAGACAGGAACTACGAGCAGTACTTC,CASIRGDRNYEQYF,.,TRBV28,.,TRBJ2-7
TGTGCCAGCACGAGGACTAGCGGGAGTTTAGATACGCAGTATTTT,CASTRTSGSLDTQYF,TRBD2,TRBV6-5,.,TRBJ2-3
TGTGCCAGCAGCTTTTTGGGTGGGAACTACGAGCAGTACTTC,CASSFLGGNYEQYF,.,TRBV5-5,.,TRBJ2-7
TGCGCCAGCAGCCAAGAACCCCCCGAGAGTAGGGGGTTGGATACGCAGTATTTT,CASSQEPPESRGLDTQYF,.,TRBV4-3,few,TRBJ2-3
TGTGCCAGTAGTGAGCAGGGGGCAAGAGGGGCCAACGTCCTGACTTTC,CASSEQGARGANVLTF,TRBD1,TRBV19,.,TRBJ2-6
TGTGCCAGCAGTCCACATGGAGAAGGGGGCTTGCAGCAGTACTTC,CASSPHGEGGLQQYF,TRBD1,TRBV28,.,TRBJ2-7
TGTGCCAGCTCACCCGACAGACAGAGTTACAATGAGCAGTTCTTC,CASSPDRQSYNEQFF,.,TRBV18,.,TRBJ2-1
TGTGCCAGTAGTATAGATCTGGAACAGGGATTAGATTATGGCTACACCTTC,CASSIDLEQGLDYGYTF,.,TRBV19,.,TRBJ1-2
TGTGCCAGCAAAGGAGGAGGGGTAGCTACTGGAAACACCATATATTTT,CASKGGGVATGNTIYF,.,TRBV28,.,TRBJ1-3
TGTGCCAGCAGTAAATGGGGCGGCTACACCTTC,CASSKWGGYTF,.,TRBV9,.,TRBJ1-2
TGTGCCAGTAGTAAGGGGAGGAACACTGAAGCTTTCTTT,CASSKGRNTEAFF,.,TRBV19,.,TRBJ1-1
TGTGCCTGGTCCCGGCAGGGACACCTCATGAACACTGAAGCTTTCTTT,CAWSRQGHLMNTEAFF,.,TRBV30,.,TRBJ1-1
TGTGCCATCAGCGACAGTAACTATGGCTACACCTTC,CAISDSNYGYTF,.,TRBV10-3,.,TRBJ1-2
TGCGCCAGCAGCGCGGGGGGACAGAGACAAGAGACCCAGTACTTC,CASSAGGQRQETQYF,.,TRBV5-1,.,TRBJ2-5
TGTGCCACCAGTGAAGGGGGAGGTGAAAAACTGTTTTTT,CATSEGGGEKLFF,.,TRBV24-1,once,TRBJ1-4
TGTGCCAGCAGCTTAGAGGCCAGGAGAGCTGAAGCTTTCTTT,CASSLEARRAEAFF,.,TRBV7-9,.,TRBJ1-1
TGTGCCACCAGTCATGGGCGGGCCAGGGTTGACCAGCCCCAGCATTTT,CATSHGRARVDQPQHF,.,TRBV24-1,once,TRBJ1-5
TGTGCCAGCAGCTTTGGACTGTACGAGACCCAGTACTTC,CASSFGLYETQYF,.,TRBV7-2,.,TRBJ2-5
TGTGCCAGCAGTTATGAGAGTATCACTGAAGCTTTCTTT,CASSYESITEAFF,.,TRBV6-6,.,TRBJ1-1
TGTGCCAGCAGCAAAGGGGGTGGGGGAGGTAGAAACATTCAGTACTTC,CASSKGGGGGRNIQYF,.,TRBV21-1,once,TRBJ2-4
TGTGCCAGCAGCGAAATCACGGGGGGTCTCGAGCAGTACTTC,CASSEITGGLEQYF,TRBD2,TRBV3-1/TRBV3-2,.,TRBJ2-7
TGTGCCAGCAGCGTACAGTCCTCTAGGGGCGAGCAGTACTTC,CASSVQSSRGEQYF,.,TRBV9,.,TRBJ2-7
TGTGCCTGGAGTTCCGGACAGGGGGGCTATGGCTACACCTTC,CAWSSGQGGYGYTF,TRBD1,TRBV30,.,TRBJ1-2
TGTGCCAGCAGCTCCTTGGGGGCGGGATCCTCCTACGAGCAGTACTTC,CASSSLGAGSSYEQYF,.,TRBV11-2,.,TRBJ2-7
TGTGCCAGCAGCCTCCCGGGACAGGTACCCTACGAGCAGTACTTC,CASSLPGQVPYEQYF,TRBD1,TRBV28,once,TRBJ2-7
TGTGCCTGGGGGGGTGGCGCCAGGACCCACCAGTTCTTC,CAWGGGARTHQFF,.,TRBV30,.,TRBJ2-1
TGTGCCAGCCTGCTGGCTATACAAAACACCGGGGAGCTGTTTTTT,CASLLAIQNTGELFF,.,TRBV2,.,TRBJ2-2
TGCGCCAGCAAAATGGGGAGATGGGGTGAGGGGGAGAGTTCCGGCTACACCTTC,CASKMGRWGEGESSGYTF,.,TRBV5-1,.,TRBJ1-2
TGTGCCTGGAAAGGGGGAGGGAGTCAGCCCCAGCATTTT,CAWKGGGSQPQHF,.,TRBV30,.,TRBJ1-5
TGTGCCAGCAGCAAAGGTGGGGCAACCCAAGAGACCCAGTACTTC,CASSKGGATQETQYF,.,TRBV4-2,.,TRBJ2-5
TGTGCCAGTAGTATACTAAGGGCGGCGGGTGACGGGGAGCTGTTTTTT,CASSILRAAGDGELFF,.,TRBV19,.,TRBJ2-2
TGTGCCAGCAGCTCGGTATTGCAGGGTAGTGTCGCTGAAGCTTTCTTT,CASSSVLQGSVAEAFF,.,TRBV5-6,.,TRBJ1-1
TGTGCCAGCAGTTTCCCAGGGACAGATACGCAGTATTTT,CASSFPGTDTQYF,.,TRBV28,.,TRBJ2-3
TGTGCCAGCAGTGACTCAGGTTCCCGCTCTTATGGCTACACCTTC,CASSDSGSRSYGYTF,.,TRBV6-5,.,TRBJ1-2
TGTGCCAGCATGGGGACAGCCTGGGAAGATCAGCCCCAGCATTTT,CASMGTAWEDQPQHF,TRBD1,TRBV2,.,TRBJ1-5
TGTGTAGTTGGTAGTCAAAATAGGGACACTGAAGCTTTCTTT,CVVGSQNRDTEAFF,.,TRBV5-6,.,TRBJ1-1
TGTGCCAGCAGCCCCGGGACACTAATCACAGATACGCAGTATTTT,CASSPGTLITDTQYF,.,TRBV7-6,once,TRBJ2-3
TGTGCCAGCAGCCCCCCACAGGGGAACACTGAAGCTTTCTTT,CASSPPQGNTEAFF,.,TRBV7-9,.,TRBJ1-1
TGTGCCAGCAGCCGAGAACAGGGATCTAACTATGGCTACACCTTC,CASSREQGSNYGYTF,.,TRBV6-4,.,TRBJ1-2
TGTGCCACCAGCCTCCCGGGACAGGGGGCAGGTGAGCAGTTCTTC,CATSLPGQGAGEQFF,TRBD1,TRBV24-1,.,TRBJ2-1
TGCGCCAGCAGCCAACAGCCGGGACTAGCGGGTAATGAGCAGTTCTTC,CASSQQPGLAGNEQFF,TRBD2,TRBV4-1,once,TRBJ2-1
TGTGCCAGCAGTTTCAGCTCAGGGTCCTATGGCTACACCTTC,CASSFSSGSYGYTF,.,TRBV27,.,TRBJ1-2
TGCAGCGTCCGGGACGGTAATGAAAAACTGTTTTTT,CSVRDGNEKLFF,.,TRBV29-1,.,TRBJ1-4
TGTGCCAGCAATGGGGCAGGCGCCACCGGGGAGCTGTTTTTT,CASNGAGATGELFF,.,TRBV6-5,.,TRBJ2-2
TGTGCCAGCAGTTTAATCTGGTCCGGGGGCCCAGAAAAACTGTTTTTT,CASSLIWSGGPEKLFF,.,TRBV27,.,TRBJ1-4
TGTGCCAGCAGTGAACGTACCGGGGAGCTGTTTTTT,CASSERTGELFF,.,TRBV6-1,.,TRBJ2-2
TGTGCCAGCAGCCCCCCAGGTGGCACTGAAGCTTTCTTT,CASSPPGGTEAFF,.,TRBV7-3,.,TRBJ1-1